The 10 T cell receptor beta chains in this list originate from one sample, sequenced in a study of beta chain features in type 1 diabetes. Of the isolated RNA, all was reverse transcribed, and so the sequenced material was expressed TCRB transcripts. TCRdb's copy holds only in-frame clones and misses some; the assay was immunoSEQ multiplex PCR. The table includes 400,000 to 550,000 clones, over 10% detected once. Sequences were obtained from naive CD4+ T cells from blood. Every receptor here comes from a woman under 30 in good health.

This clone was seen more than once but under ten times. The CDR3 nucleotides are TGCGCCAGCAGCTTCGGGGTCTCAAATTCACCCCTCCACTTT. Amino acid sequence: CASSFGVSNSPLHF. The J gene is TRBJ1-6, the V gene TRBV5-1; D remains ambiguous. CDR1 is SGHRS, CDR2 YFSETQ, per germline. V was shortened by 2 bases and J by 7 bases, with 10 bases between the two germline ends. The CDR3 is 14 amino acids.

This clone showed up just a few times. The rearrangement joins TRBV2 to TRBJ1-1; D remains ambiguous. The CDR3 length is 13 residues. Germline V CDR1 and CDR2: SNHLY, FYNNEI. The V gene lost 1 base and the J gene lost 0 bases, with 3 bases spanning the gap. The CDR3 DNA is TGTGCCAGCAGTGAAGTAGTGAACACTGAAGCTTTCTTT. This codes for CASSEVVNTEAFF. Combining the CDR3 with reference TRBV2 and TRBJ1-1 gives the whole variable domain EPEVTQTPSHQVTQMGQEVILRCVPISNHLYFYWYRQILGQKVEFLVSFYNNEISEKSEIFDDQFSVERPDGSNFTLKIRSTKLEDSAMYFCASSEVVNTEAFFGQGTRLTVV.

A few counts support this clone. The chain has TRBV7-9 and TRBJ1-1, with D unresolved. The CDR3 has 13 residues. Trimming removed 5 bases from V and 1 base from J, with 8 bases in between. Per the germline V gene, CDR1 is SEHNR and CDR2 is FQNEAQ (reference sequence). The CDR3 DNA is TGTGCCAGCAGCCCGGAGGCGAACACTGAAGCTTTCTTT. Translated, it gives CASSPEANTEAFF. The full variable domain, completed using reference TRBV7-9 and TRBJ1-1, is DTGVSQNPRHKITKRGQNVTFRCDPISEHNRLYWYRQTLGQGPEFLTYFQNEAQLEKSRLLSDRFSAERPKGSFSTLEIQRTEQGDSAMYLCASSPEANTEAFFGQGTRLTVV.

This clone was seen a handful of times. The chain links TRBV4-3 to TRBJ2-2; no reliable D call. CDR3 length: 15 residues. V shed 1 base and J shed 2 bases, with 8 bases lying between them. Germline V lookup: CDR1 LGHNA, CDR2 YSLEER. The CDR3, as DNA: TGCGCCAGCAGCCAAGGAGTGACTAACACCGGGGAGCTGTTTTTT. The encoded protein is CASSQGVTNTGELFF.

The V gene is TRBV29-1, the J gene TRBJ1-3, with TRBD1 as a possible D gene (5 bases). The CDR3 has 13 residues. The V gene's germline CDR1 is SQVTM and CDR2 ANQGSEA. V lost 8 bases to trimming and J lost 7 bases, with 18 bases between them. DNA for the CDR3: TGCAGCTCCATGGGGCCCCCGGGGAACACCATATATTTT. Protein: CSSMGPPGNTIYF.

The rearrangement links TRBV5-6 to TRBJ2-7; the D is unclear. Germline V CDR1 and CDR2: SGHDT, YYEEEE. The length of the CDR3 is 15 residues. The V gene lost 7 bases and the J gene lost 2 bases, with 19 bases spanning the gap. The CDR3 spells CASSSLGPKPYEQYV. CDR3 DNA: TGTGCCAGCTCCTCGCTAGGGCCCAAACCCTACGAGCAGTACGTC.

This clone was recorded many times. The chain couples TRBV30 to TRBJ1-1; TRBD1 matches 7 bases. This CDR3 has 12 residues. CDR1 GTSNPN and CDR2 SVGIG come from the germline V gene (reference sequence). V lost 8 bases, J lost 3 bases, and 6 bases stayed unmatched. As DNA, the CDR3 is TGTGCCGCGTCGGGACAGTACACTGAAGCTTTCTTT. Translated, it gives CAASGQYTEAFF.

The CDR3: CASSLASLRDRGGNIQYF. CDR3 bases: TGTGCCAGCAGCTTAGCATCCCTTAGGGACAGGGGAGGAAACATTCAGTACTTC. V gene TRBV7-9 combines with J gene TRBJ2-4; 10 nucleotides align to TRBD1. The V gene's germline CDR1 is SEHNR and CDR2 FQNEAQ (reference sequence). The CDR3 sequence is 18 residues long. V lost 0 bases and J lost 6; bases outside the gene matches: 11.

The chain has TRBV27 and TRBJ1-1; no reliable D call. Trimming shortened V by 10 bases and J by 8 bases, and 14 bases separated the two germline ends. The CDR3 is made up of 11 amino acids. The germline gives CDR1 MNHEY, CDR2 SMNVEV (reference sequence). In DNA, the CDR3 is TGTGCCACCCCAGGTCAACTCGAAGCTTTCTTT. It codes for CATPGQLEAFF.

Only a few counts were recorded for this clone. CDR3 amino acids: CASSPSGRAEQFF. The CDR3, as DNA: TGTGCCAGCTCCCCTAGCGGGAGGGCCGAGCAGTTCTTC. The chain uses TRBV18 and TRBJ2-1; 12 bases are a match to TRBD2. With V trimmed by 6 bases and J by 10 bases, 4 bases remained unmatched. The germline CDR1 and CDR2 sequences are KGHSH and LQKENI. The CDR3 is 13 residues long.